This paragraph covers one T cell receptor beta chain sequence. No antigen is known for it. These data come from a study of blood T cells in healthy people across ages. Study-wide results and limits: Estimates of diversity drawn from one million T cells were considered underestimates. TCR beta diversity tracked closely with naive T cell percentage. Higher diversity and more naive CD4+ cells were features of long-lived donors, compared to aged donors.

It was with a sample-barcoded 5' primer and a J-beta primer mix that a second PCR of roughly 6 to 12 cycles was run. MiXCR was run by TCRdb on the 5' RACE reads, yielding one entry per CDR3 protein. Of roughly 680,000 distinct CDR3 sequences listed, around 50% are singletons. The clonotype was recovered from an elderly woman in good health. Sequencing used blood.

CDR3 region: CASSRTSDTQYF. Here the CDR3 DNA reads TGCGCCAGCAGTAGGACCTCCGATACGCAGTATTTT. The chain links TRBV5-1 to TRBJ2-3, with unresolved D. Trimming took off 5 bases at V and 6 bases at J, with 10 bases between the two ends. In germline, CDR1 is SGHRS, CDR2 YFSETQ. CDR3 length: 12 amino acids.